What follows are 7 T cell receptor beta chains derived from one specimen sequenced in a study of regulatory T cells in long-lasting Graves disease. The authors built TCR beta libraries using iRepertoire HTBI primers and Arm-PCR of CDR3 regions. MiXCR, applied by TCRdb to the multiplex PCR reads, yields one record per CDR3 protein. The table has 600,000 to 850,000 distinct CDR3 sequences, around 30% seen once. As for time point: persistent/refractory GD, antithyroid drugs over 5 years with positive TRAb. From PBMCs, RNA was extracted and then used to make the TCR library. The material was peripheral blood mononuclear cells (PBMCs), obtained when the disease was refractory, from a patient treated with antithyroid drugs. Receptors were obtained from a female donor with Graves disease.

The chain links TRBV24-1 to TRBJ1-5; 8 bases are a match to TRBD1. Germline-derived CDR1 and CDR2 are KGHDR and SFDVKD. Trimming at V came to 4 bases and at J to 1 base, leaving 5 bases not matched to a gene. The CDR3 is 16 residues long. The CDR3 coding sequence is TGTGCCACCAGTGAGGCAGGGGGCATCAGCAATCAGCCCCAGCATTTT. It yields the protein CATSEAGGISNQPQHF.

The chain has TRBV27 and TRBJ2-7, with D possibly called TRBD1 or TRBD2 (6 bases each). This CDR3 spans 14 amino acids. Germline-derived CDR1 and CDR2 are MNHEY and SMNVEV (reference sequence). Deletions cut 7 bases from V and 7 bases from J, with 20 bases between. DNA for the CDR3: TGTGCCAGCACCGCCGTGTCGGGGGCTGGGGAGCAGTACTTC. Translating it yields CASTAVSGAGEQYF.

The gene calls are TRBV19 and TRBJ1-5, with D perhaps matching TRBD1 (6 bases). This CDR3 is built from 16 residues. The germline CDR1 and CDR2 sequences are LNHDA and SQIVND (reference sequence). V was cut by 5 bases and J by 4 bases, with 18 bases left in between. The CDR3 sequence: CASSPGTGRGNQPQHF. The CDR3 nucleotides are TGTGCCAGTAGTCCTGGAACAGGGCGCGGAAATCAGCCCCAGCATTTT.

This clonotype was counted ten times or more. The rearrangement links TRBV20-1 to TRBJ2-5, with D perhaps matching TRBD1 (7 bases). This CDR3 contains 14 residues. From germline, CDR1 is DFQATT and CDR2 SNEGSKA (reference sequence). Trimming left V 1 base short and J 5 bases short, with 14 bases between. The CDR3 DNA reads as TGCAGTGCTAGAGGTGGAGGGGGCCCGGAGACCCAGTACTTC. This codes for CSARGGGGPETQYF.

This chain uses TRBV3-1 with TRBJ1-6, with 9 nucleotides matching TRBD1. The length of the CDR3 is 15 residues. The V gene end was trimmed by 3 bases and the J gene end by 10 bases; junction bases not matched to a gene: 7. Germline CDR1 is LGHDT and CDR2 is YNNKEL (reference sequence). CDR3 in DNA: TGTGCCAGCAGCCAGGCCGGGACAGGGAAATCACCCCTCCACTTT. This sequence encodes CASSQAGTGKSPLHF.

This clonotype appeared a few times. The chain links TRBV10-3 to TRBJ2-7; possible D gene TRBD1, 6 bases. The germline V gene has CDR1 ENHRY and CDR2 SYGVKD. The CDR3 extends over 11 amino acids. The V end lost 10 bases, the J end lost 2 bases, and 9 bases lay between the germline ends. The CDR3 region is CATRDTYEQYF. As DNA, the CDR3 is TGTGCCACCCGGGACACCTACGAGCAGTACTTC.

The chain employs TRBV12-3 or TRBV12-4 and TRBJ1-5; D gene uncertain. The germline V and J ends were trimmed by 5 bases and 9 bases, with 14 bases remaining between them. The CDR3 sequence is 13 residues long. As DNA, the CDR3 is TGTGCCAGCAGTATAACCCCCGGGTGGCCCCAGCATTTT. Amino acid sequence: CASSITPGWPQHF.